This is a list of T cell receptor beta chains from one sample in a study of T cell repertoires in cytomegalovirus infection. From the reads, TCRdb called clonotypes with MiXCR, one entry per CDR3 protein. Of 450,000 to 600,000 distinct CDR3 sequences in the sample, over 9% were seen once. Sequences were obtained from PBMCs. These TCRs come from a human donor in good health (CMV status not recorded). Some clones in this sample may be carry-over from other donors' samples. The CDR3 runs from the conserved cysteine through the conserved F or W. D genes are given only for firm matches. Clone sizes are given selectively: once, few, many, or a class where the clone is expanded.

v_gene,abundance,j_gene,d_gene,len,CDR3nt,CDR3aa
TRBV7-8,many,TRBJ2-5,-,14,TGTGCCAGCAGCTTCCCGACTAGAGAGGAGACCCAGTACTTC,CASSFPTREETQYF
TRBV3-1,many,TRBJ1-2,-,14,TGTGCCAGCAGCCAAGGGTTCGGGGGCTTTGGCTACACCTTC,CASSQGFGGFGYTF
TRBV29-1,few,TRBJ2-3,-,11,TGCAGCACCAGGGCAACAGATACGCAGTATTTT,CSTRATDTQYF
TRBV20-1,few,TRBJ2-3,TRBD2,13,TGCAGTCGACTAGCGGCCTACACAGATACGCAGTATTTT,CSRLAAYTDTQYF
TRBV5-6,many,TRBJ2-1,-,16,TGTGCCAGCAGTTCCGTACAAGGCCGGGGCTACAATGAGCAGTTCTTC,CASSSVQGRGYNEQFF
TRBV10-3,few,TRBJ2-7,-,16,TGTGCCATCAGTGAGTCCCAGGGAGCGGTTTCCTACGAGCAGTACTTC,CAISESQGAVSYEQYF
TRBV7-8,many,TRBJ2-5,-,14,TGTGCCAGCAGCCTTCCTAGCGCGGGAGAGACCCAGTACTTC,CASSLPSAGETQYF
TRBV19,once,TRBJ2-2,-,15,TGTGCCAGTAAAAACGAACAGGGTAACACCGGGGAGCTGTTTTTT,CASKNEQGNTGELFF
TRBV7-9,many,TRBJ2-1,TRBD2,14,TGTGCCAGCAGCTTAGCGGGACTAGCCACTGAGCAGTTCTTC,CASSLAGLATEQFF
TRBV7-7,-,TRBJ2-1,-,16,TGTGCTAGCAGCTTAGCGCTAACCTCGACTGTCCATGAGCAGTTCTTC,CASSLALTSTVHEQFF
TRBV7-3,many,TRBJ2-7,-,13,TGTGCCAGCAGCTTAGGAGGGGGCTGGGAGCAGTACTTC,CASSLGGGWEQYF
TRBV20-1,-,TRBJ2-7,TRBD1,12,TGCAGTGCTCTGGGACAGTCGGGGGAGCAGTACTTC,CSALGQSGEQYF
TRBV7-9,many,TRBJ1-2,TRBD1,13,TGTGCCAGCAGTCCCAACGACAGGGGACGCTACACCTTC,CASSPNDRGRYTF
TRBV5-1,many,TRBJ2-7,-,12,TGTGCCAGCAGTTTATCCCCCTACGAGCAGTACTTC,CASSLSPYEQYF
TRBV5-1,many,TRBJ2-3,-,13,TGCGCCAGCAGCTCGCTGGGGCAAAATACGCAGTATTTT,CASSSLGQNTQYF
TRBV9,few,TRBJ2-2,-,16,TGTGCCAGCAGCGTTAATCAAGCGGCCAACACCGGGGAGCTGTTTTTT,CASSVNQAANTGELFF
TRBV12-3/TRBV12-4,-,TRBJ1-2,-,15,TGTGCCAGCAGTCGGGCCCGGGGCCCACATTTCGGCTACACCTTC,CASSRARGPHFGYTF
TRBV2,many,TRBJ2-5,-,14,TGTGCCAGCAGTGAAGCCGACCGATGGGAGACCCAGTACTTC,CASSEADRWETQYF
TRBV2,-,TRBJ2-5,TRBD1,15,TGTGCCAGCAGCGGACAGGGGCGGGGTGAGGAGACCCAGTACTTC,CASSGQGRGEETQYF
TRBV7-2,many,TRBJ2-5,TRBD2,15,TGTGCCAGCAGCTCTTTAGCGGGAGAGAGGGAGACCCAGTACTTC,CASSSLAGERETQYF
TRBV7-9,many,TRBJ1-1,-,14,TGTGCCAGCAGCAACCCCGGGGGGAGCACTGAAGCTTTCTTT,CASSNPGGSTEAFF
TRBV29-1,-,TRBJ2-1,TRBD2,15,TGCAGCGCCTCCGGGACTAGCGGGAGGATGGGTGAGCAGTTCTTC,CSASGTSGRMGEQFF
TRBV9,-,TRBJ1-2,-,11,TGTGCCAGCAGCGCTAGGGCTGGCTACACCTTC,CASSARAGYTF
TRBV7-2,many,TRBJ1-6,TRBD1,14,TGTGCCAGCAGCTTCCCGACAGGGGGCTCACCCCTCCACTTT,CASSFPTGGSPLHF
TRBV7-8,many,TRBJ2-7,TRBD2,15,TGTGCCAGCAGCTCCTTAGCGGGCCTCTCCTACGAGCAGTACTTC,CASSSLAGLSYEQYF
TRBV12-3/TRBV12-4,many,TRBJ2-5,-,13,TGTGCCAGCAGAGCAGGGTACCAAGAGACCCAGTACTTC,CASRAGYQETQYF
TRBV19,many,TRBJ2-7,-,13,TGTGCCAGTAGTCCTCAGGTCCGGGAAGGGCAGTACTTC,CASSPQVREGQYF
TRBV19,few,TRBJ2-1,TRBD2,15,TGTGCCAGTAGTACTAGGACTAGCGGGATAAATGAGCAGTTCTTC,CASSTRTSGINEQFF
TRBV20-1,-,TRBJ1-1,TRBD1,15,TGCAGTGCTCTTAGCGACGAGACAGGGACAATCGAAGCTTTCTTT,CSALSDETGTIEAFF
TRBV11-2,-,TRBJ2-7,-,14,TGTGCCAGCAGCGCCGGAGGAGTGAACTACGAGCAGTACTTC,CASSAGGVNYEQYF
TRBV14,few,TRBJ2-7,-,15,TGTGCCAGCAGCCAATCCTGGCTTGGGTCCTACGAGCAGTACTTC,CASSQSWLGSYEQYF
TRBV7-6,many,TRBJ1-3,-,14,TGTGCCAGCAGCTTAGGGGTCCCTGGAAACACCATATATTTT,CASSLGVPGNTIYF
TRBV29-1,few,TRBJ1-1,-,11,TGCAGCGTACCCAAGGGGGCTGAAGCTTTCTTT,CSVPKGAEAFF
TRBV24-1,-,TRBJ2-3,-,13,TGTGCCACCTCGGACACCCTGGGGGATACGCAGTATTTT,CATSDTLGDTQYF
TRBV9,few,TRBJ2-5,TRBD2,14,TGTGCCAGCAGCGTAGAGACTAGCGTAGAGACCCAGTACTTC,CASSVETSVETQYF
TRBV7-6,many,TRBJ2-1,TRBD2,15,TGTGCCAGCAGCGTCGAAGCGGGGCCGGTTTATGAGCAGTTCTTC,CASSVEAGPVYEQFF
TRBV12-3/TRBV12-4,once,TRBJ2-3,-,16,TGTGCCAGCAGTTTAGAGGCAGGGCTCAGTACAGATACGCAGTATTTT,CASSLEAGLSTDTQYF
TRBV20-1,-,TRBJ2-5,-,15,TGCAGTGCTAGAGATTCATCGGGCCCCCGAGAGACCCAGTACTTC,CSARDSSGPRETQYF
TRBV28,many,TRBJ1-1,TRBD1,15,TGTGCCAGCAGTCCAGGACAGGAGTTGAACACTGAAGCTTTCTTT,CASSPGQELNTEAFF
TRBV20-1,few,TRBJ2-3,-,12,TGCAGTTCGCCGGGGACGGGGGATACGCAGTATTTT,CSSPGTGDTQYF
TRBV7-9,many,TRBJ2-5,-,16,TGTGCCAGCAGCCCAACCGGGACCTACCCTTTTGAGACCCAGTACTTC,CASSPTGTYPFETQYF
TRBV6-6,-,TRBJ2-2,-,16,TGTGCCAGCAGTTATGACCAGGAACTTCACACCGGGGAGCTGTTTTTT,CASSYDQELHTGELFF
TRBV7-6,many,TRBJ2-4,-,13,TGTGCCAGCAGCTTGGCCCCGAGCGACATTCAGTACTTC,CASSLAPSDIQYF
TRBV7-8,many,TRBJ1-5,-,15,TGTGCCAGCAGCTTAAAGCGGATTAGCAATCAGCCCCAGCATTTT,CASSLKRISNQPQHF
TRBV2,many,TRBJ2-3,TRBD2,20,TGTGCCAGCATCACCATCGGGCTAGCGGGAGGCCAACGGAGCACAGATACGCAGTATTTT,CASITIGLAGGQRSTDTQYF
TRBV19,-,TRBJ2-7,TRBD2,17,TGTGCCAGTAGTCCCTCAGAGGGACTAGCGGGAAGCAACGAGCAGTACTTC,CASSPSEGLAGSNEQYF
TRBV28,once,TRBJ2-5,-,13,TGTGCCAGCAGTTTACGGCCGCCAGAGACCCAGTACTTC,CASSLRPPETQYF
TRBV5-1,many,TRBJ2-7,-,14,TGCGCCAGCAGTCCGGATTCCTGGGGATCCGAGCAGTACTTC,CASSPDSWGSEQYF
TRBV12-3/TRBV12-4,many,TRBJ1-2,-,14,TGTGCCAGCAGTTGGGGGGGGCAGGACTATGGCTACACCTTC,CASSWGGQDYGYTF
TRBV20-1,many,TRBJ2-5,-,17,TGCAGTGCTAGAGATATAAGGGACCCTAGTGTAATGGAGACCCAGTACTTC,CSARDIRDPSVMETQYF
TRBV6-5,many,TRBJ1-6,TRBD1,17,TGTGCCAGCAGTTACGTGACCCCTGGGGACAGAGATTCACCCCTCCACTTT,CASSYVTPGDRDSPLHF